Each of the 22 T cell receptor beta chains below was sequenced from the same sample in a study of cytomegalovirus exposure and HLA in healthy donors. With 60 Vbeta and 13 Jbeta primers, the PCR was carried out. TCRdb's copy holds only in-frame clones and misses some; the assay was immunoSEQ multiplex PCR. This repertoire shows 130,000 or so clones, 77% found once; its top ten account for about 1%. Sequencing was performed on PBMCs. These receptor sequences come from a woman aged 60 to 75 in good health and CMV-seronegative.

The chain has TRBV25-1 and TRBJ1-1; 7 nucleotides match TRBD1. This CDR3 is 15 amino acids long. V trimming: 4 bases; J trimming: 5 bases; junction bases outside the gene matches: 10. Germline V gives CDR1 MGHDK, CDR2 SYGVNS. The CDR3 DNA sequence: TGTGCCAGCAGTGGTTCGTTGGGACAGCATACTGAAGCTTTCTTT. This codes for CASSGSLGQHTEAFF.

A single count supports this clone. V gene TRBV6-5 combines with J gene TRBJ1-5, with D maybe TRBD1 (6 bases). Germline CDR1 MNHEY, CDR2 SVGAGI. The CDR3 contains 15 residues. Trimming removed 5 bases at V and 4 bases at J, with 15 bases between. The CDR3 protein is CASSRDRTLNQPQHF. Written as DNA, the CDR3 is TGTGCCAGCAGTAGAGACAGGACCCTAAATCAGCCCCAGCATTTT.

The chain couples TRBV10-1 to TRBJ2-2, with a tentative D call TRBD1 (6 bases). The germline V gene has CDR1 WNHNN and CDR2 SYGVQD (reference sequence). The CDR3 loop spans 15 amino acids. V lost 11 bases to trimming and J lost 2 bases, with 18 bases between them. In DNA, the CDR3 is TGCGCCTCAAGCCGAGGGGGACAAAACACCGGGGAGCTGTTTTTT. Amino acids: CASSRGGQNTGELFF.

The rearrangement uses TRBV13 and TRBJ1-1, with a weak D call TRBD1 (5 bases). The CDR3 is 16 residues long. The germline V and J ends were trimmed by 0 bases and 5 bases, with 16 bases remaining between them. Germline V gene data show CDR1 as PRHDT and CDR2 as FYEKMQ (reference sequence). CDR3 amino acids: CASSLGAGGEWTEAFF. CDR3 sequence (DNA): TGTGCCAGCAGCTTAGGGGCCGGAGGGGAGTGGACTGAAGCTTTCTTT.

This clone showed up just a few times. The chain recombines TRBV9 with TRBJ2-7; D is possibly TRBD1 (5 bases). The CDR3 is 15 amino acids. The germline V gene has CDR1 SGDLS and CDR2 YYNGEE. The V end lost 0 bases, the J end lost 7 bases, and 17 bases lay between the germline ends. The CDR3 reads CASSVEQAVLGEQYF. The CDR3 nucleotides read TGTGCCAGCAGCGTAGAACAGGCGGTTTTGGGGGAGCAGTACTTC.

The chain joins TRBV10-1 to TRBJ2-1; TRBD1 matches at 9 bases. This CDR3 is built from 16 residues. Germline lookup yields CDR1 WNHNN and CDR2 SYGVQD (reference sequence). With V trimmed by 4 bases and J by 6 bases, 10 bases remained unmatched. The CDR3 DNA is TGCGCCAGCAGTGGGAAGGGACAGGGTCCCATCAATGAGCAGTTCTTC. It translates to CASSGKGQGPINEQFF.

Regarding this clone: Its ends do not fully match the called genes, so a read error is possible. This rearrangement joins TRBV10-1 to TRBJ1-1; TRBD1 is a possible D gene (5 bases). The germline V gene encodes CDR1 WNHNN and CDR2 SYGVQD (reference sequence). The CDR3 sequence is 15 residues long. The CDR3 protein is CASSEGAGMNAEAFF. CDR3 bases: TGCGCCAGCAGTGAAGGGGCAGGAATGAACGCTGAAGCTTTCTTT.

The V gene is TRBV6-6, the J gene TRBJ2-7; 9 nucleotides align to TRBD1. The CDR3 sequence is 15 residues long. J lost 4 bases, V lost 6 bases, and 10 bases had no gene match. The germline gives CDR1 MNHNY, CDR2 SVGAGI (reference sequence). DNA for the CDR3: TGTGCCAGCAGCCAAACCGGGACAGGGATTTACGAGCAGTACTTC. This encodes CASSQTGTGIYEQYF.

This sequence joins TRBV7-2 and TRBJ2-7, with 8 bases identical to TRBD1. This CDR3 has 16 residues. Germline V CDR1 and CDR2: SGHTA, FQGNSA. After removal of 2 bases from V and 3 bases from J, the junction contained 9 bases not matched to a gene. The CDR3 region has the DNA TGTGCCAGCAGCTTATATCCGACAGGGGTCGGCTACGAGCAGTACTTC. Protein product: CASSLYPTGVGYEQYF. The whole variable domain, remainder taken from reference TRBV7-2 and TRBJ2-7, is GAGVSQSPSNKVTEKGKDVELRCDPISGHTALYWYRQSLGQGLEFLIYFQGNSAPDKSGLPSDRFSAERTGGSVSTLTIQRTQQEDSAVYLCASSLYPTGVGYEQYFGPGTRLTVT.

The rearrangement links TRBV5-1 to TRBJ2-5, with 8 bases fitting TRBD1. The CDR3 totals 14 residues. Germline values: CDR1 SGHRS, CDR2 YFSETQ. Trimming took 7 bases from V and 1 from J; bases not matched to a gene: 6. This CDR3 is CASGTQGGQETQYF. The CDR3 region has the DNA TGCGCCAGCGGCACACAGGGGGGCCAAGAGACCCAGTACTTC. Looking up the rest from reference TRBV5-1 and TRBJ2-5 gives the full variable domain: KAGVTQTPRYLIKTRGQQVTLSCSPISGHRSVSWYQQTPGQGLQFLFEYFSETQRNKGNFPGRFSGRQFSNSRSEMNVSTLELGDSALYLCASGTQGGQETQYFGPGTRLLVL.

The chain is built from TRBV28 and TRBJ1-3; 7 nucleotides agree with TRBD1. Unmatched junction bases numbered 4, after V lost 6 bases and J lost 2 bases. Germline lookup yields CDR1 MDHEN and CDR2 SYDVKM. The CDR3 is 14 amino acids. This CDR3 is CASRTTGTGNTIYF. CDR3 coding DNA: TGTGCCAGCAGAACGACAGGGACTGGAAACACCATATATTTT.

The chain has TRBV19 and TRBJ1-5; 7 positions agree with TRBD1. The CDR3 is 13 residues long. Germline lookup yields CDR1 LNHDA and CDR2 SQIVND (reference sequence). Trimming removed 5 bases from V and 6 bases from J; junction bases left unmatched: 4. This chain's CDR3 is CASSSGGSQPQHF. The CDR3 bases are TGTGCCAGTAGTTCAGGGGGTAGTCAGCCCCAGCATTTT.

CDR3 nucleotide sequence: TGTGCCAGCGGCGGGGGGCGAGGCCAGCCCCAGCATTTT. Translation gives CASGGGRGQPQHF. The gene calls are TRBV25-1 and TRBJ1-5; possible D gene TRBD1, 6 bases. Trimming cost V 8 bases and J 7 bases, with 15 bases left between them. Germline lookup yields CDR1 MGHDK and CDR2 SYGVNS. CDR3 length: 13 residues.

The rearrangement links TRBV10-3 to TRBJ2-1; 7 positions match TRBD2. The length of the CDR3 is 12 residues. CDR1 is ENHRY, CDR2 SYGVKD, per germline. The junction had 8 bases not matched to a gene; V was cut back by 5 bases and J by 13 bases. Here the CDR3 DNA reads TGTGCCATCAGTCAGCGGGAAGGCTTACAGTTCTTC. It translates to CAISQREGLQFF.

The rearrangement joins TRBV7-2 to TRBJ2-3, with D perhaps TRBD1 (6 bases). V lost 10 bases and J lost 3, with 14 bases in between. Germline values: CDR1 SGHTA, CDR2 FQGNSA. CDR3 length: 13 residues. The CDR3 here is CANALGATDTQYF. CDR3 sequence (DNA): TGTGCCAACGCACTGGGGGCAACAGATACGCAGTATTTT.

This chain uses TRBV5-6 with TRBJ2-3, with 11 bases aligning to TRBD2. The CDR3 is 16 amino acids. Germline CDR1 SGHDT, CDR2 YYEEEE. With V trimmed by 0 bases and J by 1 base, 1 base remained unmatched. The CDR3 reads CASSLVTSGGTDTQYF. CDR3 sequence (DNA): TGTGCCAGCAGCTTGGTGACTAGCGGGGGCACAGATACGCAGTATTTT.

CDR3 in amino acids: CASSLVQRMGGQETQYF. In nucleotides, the CDR3 is TGCGCCAGCAGCTTGGTCCAGCGGATGGGGGGCCAAGAGACCCAGTACTTC. The V and J genes are TRBV5-1 and TRBJ2-5; TRBD2 might be the D (6 bases). V was clipped by 0 bases and J by 1 base, with 16 bases between them. The CDR3 sequence is 17 residues long. Per the germline V gene, CDR1 is SGHRS and CDR2 is YFSETQ.

This clone has a handful of counts. The gene calls are TRBV7-3 and TRBJ2-3; 12 bases fit TRBD2. The J segment lost 9 bases and the V segment lost 4 bases, leaving 8 bases of the junction unmatched. CDR3 length: 15 amino acids. The germline V gene has CDR1 SGHTA and CDR2 FQGTGA. The CDR3 nucleotides are TGTGCCAGCAGCTCGTCTAGCGGGGGGGCCCTAACGCAGTATTTT. It yields the protein CASSSSSGGALTQYF. The whole variable domain, remainder taken from reference TRBV7-3 and TRBJ2-3, is GAGVSQTPSNKVTEKGKYVELRCDPISGHTALYWYRQSLGQGPEFLIYFQGTGAADDSGLPNDRFFAVRPEGSVSTLKIQRTERGDSAVYLCASSSSSGGALTQYFGPGTRLTVL.

The chain has TRBV28 and TRBJ2-2, with 9 bases that match TRBD2. Germline CDR1 MDHEN, CDR2 SYDVKM. CDR3 length: 16 residues. V lost 5 bases and J lost 3; bases outside the gene matches: 7. CDR3 region: CASSLAIAGDTGELFF. For the CDR3, the DNA is TGTGCCAGCAGTCTAGCGATAGCGGGGGACACCGGGGAGCTGTTTTTT.

This chain joins TRBV7-9 and TRBJ1-5; D remains ambiguous. The germline V and J ends were trimmed by 8 bases and 7 bases, with 12 bases remaining between them. The CDR3 has 12 amino acids. Germline values: CDR1 SEHNR, CDR2 FQNEAQ (reference sequence). For the CDR3, the DNA is TGTGCCAGCCAAACGTCGGGACAGCCCCAGCATTTT. Amino acids: CASQTSGQPQHF. Drawing the rest from reference TRBV7-9 and TRBJ1-5, the complete variable domain is DTGVSQNPRHKITKRGQNVTFRCDPISEHNRLYWYRQTLGQGPEFLTYFQNEAQLEKSRLLSDRFSAERPKGSFSTLEIQRTEQGDSAMYLCASQTSGQPQHFGDGTRLSIL.

This clone turned up a few times. V and J are TRBV5-5 and TRBJ2-3, with 11 bases matching TRBD2. Trimming cost V 1 base and J 2 bases; bases outside gene matches: 3. The CDR3 totals 16 residues. CDR1 is SGHKS, CDR2 YYEKEE, per germline (reference sequence). As DNA, the CDR3 is TGTGCCAGCAGCTTGTTAGCGGGAGGGACCACAGATACGCAGTATTTT. Translation gives CASSLLAGGTTDTQYF.

The V gene is TRBV28, the J gene TRBJ2-7, with D perhaps matching TRBD1 (5 bases). Trimming left V 2 bases short and J 6 bases short, with 5 bases between. The CDR3 totals 11 residues. In germline, CDR1 is MDHEN, CDR2 SYDVKM. The CDR3 spells CASSLRGEQYF. The CDR3, as DNA: TGTGCCAGCAGTTTAAGGGGCGAGCAGTACTTC.